This is a list of T cell receptor beta chains from one sample in a study of T cell repertoires in cytomegalovirus infection. The antigens of these receptors remain unknown. TCRdb reanalysed the reads using MiXCR and keeps one entry per CDR3 protein. The data show over 100,000 distinct CDR3 sequences, about 9.5% seen once. Sequences were obtained from PBMCs, sequenced either directly or after in vitro stimulation (not recorded which). All receptors come from a human donor in good health (CMV status not recorded). Some clones in this sample may be carry-over from other donors' samples. Each CDR3 is given with its conserved first and last residue. A D gene is named only where the DNA matches it firmly. Clone size is stated in some rows and not others, as once, few, many or a class when expanded.

>TRBD1|NA|TRBV28|TRBJ1-2
CASTGTVYGYTF
TGTGCCAGTACTGGGACAGTCTATGGCTACACCTTC
>NA|NA|TRBV20-1|TRBJ1-5
CSARGARVFHSNQPQHF
TGCAGTGCTAGAGGAGCCCGGGTCTTCCATAGCAATCAGCCCCAGCATTTT
>NA|many|TRBV7-2|TRBJ2-4
CASSPGTLAKNIQYF
TGTGCCAGCAGCCCCGGGACTCTAGCCAAAAACATTCAGTACTTC
>NA|NA|TRBV7-3|TRBJ2-6
CASTPDRTYHSGANVLTF
TGTGCCAGCACCCCAGACAGGACCTACCACTCTGGGGCCAACGTCCTGACTTTC
>NA|many|TRBV7-8|TRBJ1-4
CASSSWAGSNEKLFF
TGTGCCAGCAGCTCGTGGGCCGGATCTAATGAAAAACTGTTTTTT
>NA|few|TRBV5-4|TRBJ2-3
CASSWTGFRTDTQYF
TGTGCCAGCAGCTGGACTGGCTTCCGCACAGATACGCAGTATTTT
>TRBD1|few|TRBV2|TRBJ1-1
CASSGNRGTEAFF
TGTGCCAGCAGTGGGAACAGGGGCACTGAAGCTTTCTTT
>TRBD1|many|TRBV19|TRBJ2-7
CASSPGTGRYEQYF
TGTGCCAGTAGTCCTGGGACAGGGCGCTACGAGCAGTACTTC
>NA|many|TRBV15|TRBJ1-2
CATSRDKGVEANYGYTF
TGTGCCACCAGCAGAGATAAAGGGGTCGAAGCTAACTATGGCTACACCTTC
>NA|many|TRBV7-2|TRBJ1-1
CASTQNVWGAFF
TGTGCCAGCACTCAAAATGTGTGGGGAGCTTTCTTT
>TRBD2|NA|TRBV6-2/TRBV6-3|TRBJ2-6
CASSSRGGVKSSGANVLTF
TGTGCCAGCAGCAGCCGGGGAGGGGTAAAGAGCTCTGGGGCCAACGTCCTGACTTTC
>NA|NA|TRBV7-9|TRBJ2-5
CASSLAGGAETQYF
TGTGCCAGCAGCTTAGCAGGTGGGGCAGAGACCCAGTACTTC
>NA|NA|TRBV29-1|TRBJ1-1
CSASVNTEAFF
TGCAGCGCCTCAGTGAACACTGAAGCTTTCTTT
>NA|many|TRBV4-3|TRBJ2-7
CASSQEPGAPYEQYF
TGCGCCAGCAGCCAAGAACCAGGGGCTCCCTACGAGCAGTACTTC
>NA|NA|TRBV6-2/TRBV6-3|TRBJ2-7
CASSYSRGWYEQYF
TGTGCCAGCAGTTACTCGAGGGGGTGGTACGAGCAGTACTTC
>NA|many|TRBV10-2|TRBJ2-3
CASSETTSDTDTQYF
TGCGCCAGCAGTGAGACTACTTCAGACACAGATACGCAGTATTTT
>TRBD2|NA|TRBV7-8|TRBJ2-2
CASSLDGLAGDFTGELFF
TGTGCCAGCAGCTTAGACGGACTAGCGGGAGATTTCACCGGGGAGCTGTTTTTT
>NA|few|TRBV6-2/TRBV6-3|TRBJ2-5
CASRAAGRLGETQYF
TGTGCCAGCAGGGCGGCGGGGCGTCTAGGAGAGACCCAGTACTTC
>NA|few|TRBV7-3|TRBJ2-1
CASSQTGSPGQFF
TGTGCCAGCAGCCAAACCGGTTCCCCGGGGCAGTTCTTC
>TRBD2|NA|TRBV5-4|TRBJ2-2
CASSLRTGGNTGELFF
TGTGCCAGCAGCTTGAGAACGGGAGGGAACACCGGGGAGCTGTTTTTT
>TRBD1|medium-sized|TRBV6-6|TRBJ1-5
CASSYATGVSQPQHF
TGTGCCAGCAGTTACGCGACAGGGGTATCTCAGCCCCAGCATTTT
>NA|few|TRBV10-2|TRBJ2-1
CASEGQGGYNEQFF
TGCGCCAGCGAGGGTCAGGGGGGATACAATGAGCAGTTCTTC
>NA|many|TRBV19|TRBJ1-2
CASSIGGPNYGYTF
TGTGCCAGTAGTATAGGGGGGCCCAACTATGGCTACACCTTC
>NA|many|TRBV7-6|TRBJ2-5
CASSLNPRGGETQYF
TGTGCCAGCAGCTTAAACCCCCGGGGTGGGGAGACCCAGTACTTC
>NA|few|TRBV7-2|TRBJ2-5
CASSLFLGGLGGRTQYF
TGTGCCAGCAGCTTATTCCTGGGCGGCCTAGGGGGGCGGACCCAGTACTTC
>NA|many|TRBV29-1|TRBJ1-2
CSDALIQGYTF
TGCAGCGATGCCCTGATCCAAGGCTACACCTTC
>NA|many|TRBV2|TRBJ1-1
CASSVGGVGNTEAFF
TGTGCCAGCAGTGTAGGGGGGGTTGGGAACACTGAAGCTTTCTTT